This TCR beta chain emerged from a study of T cells in Graves' hyperthyroidism and ophthalmopathy (dated by TCRdb to about 2019). Describing the broader study: Peripheral blood was collected at initial diagnosis, before any treatment. Following sampling, methimazole starting at 30 mg daily was given to hyperthyroidism patients, and high-dose intravenous methylprednisolone was given to ophthalmopathy patients. Prospective prediction of ophthalmopathy was tested in an independent validation cohort consisting of 18 hyperthyroidism patients and approximately 16 patients who later progressed to ophthalmopathy. In addition, the study compared T-cell repertoires in thyroid tissue and in blood from several Graves' hyperthyroidism patients. The paper reports TCR Vbeta CDR3 sequencing of approximately 140 peripheral blood samples: 43 ophthalmopathy, fewer than 80 hyperthyroidism and 17 progressor patients. The approximately 100 discovery patients were divided at random into training and test sets in a 7:3 ratio. A discovery cohort of roughly 96 patients, roughly 45 with Graves' ophthalmopathy and 55 to 60 with stable Graves' hyperthyroidism, was used to find distinguishing TCR V-J signatures.

This clonotype came up many times. Its cognate antigen has yet to be identified. The input lacks base qualities; no much larger clone sits a single base away. On the study overall, not on this receptor specifically: In cross-validation, a model built on a 13 V-J signature told ophthalmopathy apart from stable hyperthyroidism with approximately 91% sensitivity and roughly 81% specificity, and in testing the same model reached 80%/75%. Sample size was not statistically predetermined, and blinding of investigators to group allocation was not performed. Most expanded thyroid clonotypes (frequency above 0.001) were also found in blood, which suggests that blood repertoires may mirror thyroid immune responses. In validation, the model predicted progression to ophthalmopathy a median of roughly six months before onset, with approximately 71% sensitivity and about 72% specificity.

Stable Graves' hyperthyroidism was defined as no progression to ophthalmopathy during 18 months of follow-up. The hyperthyroidism patients were between 18 and 65 years old and newly diagnosed, with a disease duration of less than 2 months. Patients with uncontrolled infections, other autoimmune diseases, pregnancy or lactation were excluded. Diagnoses were established on the basis of clinical symptoms, serum thyroxine and TRAb, thyroid ultrasound, and orbital computed tomography. PBMCs were isolated from 7.5 to 10 ml of fresh peripheral blood by Ficoll-Paque density gradient centrifugation. Total RNA was extracted with Trizol reagent, and quality was checked on an Agilent 2100 Bioanalyzer. The TCR beta CDR3 regions were amplified from RNA transcripts. For the first round of RT-PCR on the TCR CDR3, the HTBI primer set was used together with the Qiagen OneStep RT-PCR kit. The libraries were constructed in a second round of multiplex PCR and then size-selected and purified. The libraries were sequenced on an Illumina HiSeq2000 using paired-end 100 bp reads. The original methods were these. SOAPnuke was used to process the raw data, with reads discarded if the reads contained adapters or uncalled bases, had a mean Phred below 15, or lacked an exact constant-primer or identifier match. COPE v1.2.5 was used to merge the high-quality paired reads, and each unique nucleotide sequence was defined as a clonotype. Clonotypes were aligned to IMGT TRBV, TRBD and TRBJ reference segments using MiTCR v1.1. Analysis was restricted to V-J combinations with a frequency above 0.0001, which covered 99.2% of repertoires. The TCS score was defined as the ratio of F50 (clonal expansion) to E x V (chaos), calculated using BLOSUM62-based TCRdist between CDR3 peptides within each V-J. Welch's t-statistics and random forest reduced 514 V-J features to some 14, which were used in a naive Bayes classifier (R e1071). TCRdb trimmed the raw reads at Q25, called clones with MiXCR and kept productive beta chains. All rows with the same CDR3 protein become a single entry with the most common DNA and genes. The V and J calls reflect TCRdb's pipeline rather than the authors' work. The sample table holds 250,000 to 350,000 distinct CDR3 sequences, of which 15% to 20% were seen once. Together, the top ten hold approximately 35% of the sample.

The sample was blood. The TCR sequence derives from a man younger than 40 with Graves' hyperthyroidism.

The CDR3 region has the sequence CASRPGTGRMDTEAFF. The DNA sequence reads TGTGCCAGCAGGCCCGGGACAGGGCGAATGGACACTGAAGCTTTCTTT. The chain is made from TRBV2 and TRBJ1-1, and 9 junctional nucleotides match TRBD1. CDR1 is given as SNHLY and CDR2 as FYNNEI, both from the germline V gene. Here V drops 6 bases and J drops 3 bases, and the junction holds 11 bases not matched to any gene. Spanning cysteine to phenylalanine, the CDR3 consists of 16 amino acids. CDR3 DNA only is kept here, 48 bases in frame from base 1.